Below are 23 T cell receptor beta chains sequenced from a single sample in a study of OX40 agonist ivuxolimab in advanced cancers. Generated by immunoSEQ multiplex PCR, the TCRdb table keeps only in-frame clones and is missing some. The repertoire holds about 48,000 clones, with roughly 83% as singletons. The sequencing here drew on CD4+ or CD8+ T cells sorted from blood, taken in a trial of the OX40 agonist ivuxolimab. The receptors were gathered from an adult with an advanced solid tumor such as melanoma, head and neck, liver or kidney cancer.

The rearrangement links TRBV28 to TRBJ1-2; 9 bases map to TRBD1. V gave up 2 bases and J gave up 5 bases; unmatched junction bases: 12. This CDR3 has 17 amino acids. Germline V gene lookup returns CDR1 MDHEN and CDR2 SYDVKM. For the CDR3, the DNA is TGTGCCAGCAGTTTAGAGGTGTCGTGGACAGGGGAGTATGGCTACACCTTC. Encoded protein: CASSLEVSWTGEYGYTF.

The chain combines TRBV19 with TRBJ2-5; D may correspond to TRBD1 or TRBD2 (5 bases each). The germline V gene encodes CDR1 LNHDA and CDR2 SQIVND (reference sequence). This CDR3 has 15 amino acids. V gave up 6 bases and J gave up 4 bases, with 18 bases separating them. The CDR3 nucleotides are TGTGCCAGTAGCCCATTCCGGGGCTTGGGAGAGACCCAGTACTTC. It encodes CASSPFRGLGETQYF.

In DNA form, the CDR3 reads TGTGCCAGCAGCTTAGGGACAGGCTTCCAAGAGACCCAGTACTTC. Protein sequence: CASSLGTGFQETQYF. The V gene is TRBV7-2, the J gene TRBJ2-5, with 7 bases matching TRBD1. This CDR3 has 15 residues. Germline trimming cut 1 base from V and 1 base from J; bases unmatched to any gene: 3. The germline V gene has CDR1 SGHTA and CDR2 FQGNSA.

The genes are TRBV6-1 and TRBJ2-3; possible D gene TRBD2, 6 bases. The CDR3 has 15 residues. V gave up 5 bases and J gave up 4 bases, with 16 bases separating them. From germline, CDR1 is MNHNS and CDR2 SASEGT. The CDR3 DNA sequence: TGTGCCAGCAGTCCAAAGACGGGAGAGTCAGATACGCAGTATTTT. Translation gives CASSPKTGESDTQYF.

The V gene is TRBV11-2, the J gene TRBJ2-3; 10 bases are shared with TRBD2. The CDR3 is made up of 16 amino acids. Germline-derived CDR1 and CDR2 are SGHAT and FQNNGV. V shed 1 base, J shed 3 bases, and the junction held 4 bases outside the gene matches. CDR3 residues: CASSLGTSGPTDTQYF. DNA of the CDR3: TGTGCCAGCAGCTTAGGGACTAGCGGCCCTACAGATACGCAGTATTTT. The variable domain in full, with the rest retrieved from reference TRBV11-2 and TRBJ2-3, is EAGVAQSPRYKIIEKRQSVAFWCNPISGHATLYWYQQILGQGPKLLIQFQNNGVVDDSQLPKDRFSAERLKGVDSTLKIQPAKLEDSAVYLCASSLGTSGPTDTQYFGPGTRLTVL.

The rearrangement links TRBV7-3 to TRBJ1-1, with 7 bases that match TRBD1. Trimming took 5 bases from V and 10 from J; bases not matched to a gene: 22. The CDR3 totals 17 residues. Germline CDR1 and CDR2: SGHTA and FQGTGA. The CDR3 DNA is TGTGCCAGCAGCCCTAACAGGGGTTCCGGTCTTCTGTATGGAGCTTTCTTT. This sequence encodes CASSPNRGSGLLYGAFF.

V usage is TRBV9 and J usage is TRBJ2-7, with TRBD2 matching 7 bases. V trimming: 4 bases; J trimming: 3 bases; junction bases outside the gene matches: 4. The CDR3 sequence is 13 residues long. CDR1 SGDLS and CDR2 YYNGEE come from the germline V gene. In DNA form, the CDR3 reads TGTGCCAGCAGCCCAGGACTAGGCTACGAGCAGTACTTC. This translates into CASSPGLGYEQYF.

The chain employs TRBV7-9 and TRBJ2-7; 7 bases line up with TRBD1. J gave up 3 bases and V 4 bases, and 3 bases lay outside the gene matches. The CDR3 loop spans 13 amino acids. Germline V gene lookup returns CDR1 SEHNR and CDR2 FQNEAQ (reference sequence). CDR3 in DNA: TGTGCCAGCAGCTCCCGGGACAGCTACGAGCAGTACGTC. This codes for CASSSRDSYEQYV.

The J gene is TRBJ2-2, the V gene TRBV18; 7 bases are shared with TRBD1. J lost 5 bases, V lost 5 bases, and 8 bases had no gene match. Germline values: CDR1 KGHSH, CDR2 LQKENI. The CDR3 is made up of 15 amino acids. The CDR3 DNA reads TGTGCCAGCTCAACAGGGACAGAAGGAACCGGGGAGCTGTTTTTT. This sequence encodes CASSTGTEGTGELFF.

This rearrangement joins TRBV29-1 to TRBJ1-2; 10 nucleotides line up with TRBD1. CDR1 is SQVTM, CDR2 ANQGSEA, per germline. J lost 6 bases, V lost 6 bases, and 4 bases had no gene match. The CDR3 is 12 residues long. The CDR3 DNA is TGCAGCGTCCGGACAGGGGGAGATGGCTACACCTTC. This translates into CSVRTGGDGYTF.

This clone rates as medium-sized (0.01 to 0.1%). The chain carries TRBV15 and TRBJ2-1; unclear D gene. Per the germline V gene, CDR1 is LNHNV and CDR2 is YYDKDF (reference sequence). The CDR3 is 16 amino acids. Trimming left V 3 bases short and J 3 bases short, with 15 bases between. The CDR3 coding sequence is TGTGCCACCAGCAGTCCTTCCCGTACGGGCTACAATGAGCAGTTCTTC. This sequence encodes CATSSPSRTGYNEQFF.

This sequence joins TRBV19 and TRBJ1-2; 8 bases agree with TRBD1. The CDR3 length is 15 residues. V was pared by 6 bases and J by 1 base, with 7 bases of the junction left unmatched. Looked up from germline, CDR1 is LNHDA and CDR2 is SQIVND (reference sequence). The CDR3 is CASRAQGANNYGYTF. CDR3 nucleotide sequence: TGTGCCAGTAGGGCTCAGGGGGCAAATAACTATGGCTACACCTTC.

The rearrangement links TRBV11-2 to TRBJ1-1; no clear D. The CDR3 spans 15 residues. The V end was cut by 4 bases, the J end by 0 bases, with 12 bases between. CDR1 and CDR2 from the germline V gene are SGHAT and FQNNGV. The CDR3 coding sequence is TGTGCCAGCAGCTCCTTTGTAGCGCTGAACACTGAAGCTTTCTTT. It encodes CASSSFVALNTEAFF.

This sequence joins TRBV5-5 and TRBJ2-5; 7 bases match TRBD1. CDR3 size: 15 residues. From germline, CDR1 is SGHKS and CDR2 YYEKEE (reference sequence). V was pared by 3 bases and J by 3 bases, with 8 bases of the junction left unmatched. The CDR3 DNA reads as TGTGCCAGCAGCTCTCTGAACAGGGGTAAAGAGACCCAGTACTTC. Translation: CASSSLNRGKETQYF.

CDR3 nucleotides: TGCGCCAGCAGCCCGGGGGGGCCAGGGGTGCTAGGTGAGCAGTTCTTC. It translates to CASSPGGPGVLGEQFF. The rearrangement joins TRBV5-1 to TRBJ2-1; 8 nucleotides match TRBD2. CDR1 is SGHRS, CDR2 YFSETQ, per germline. The CDR3 sequence is 16 residues long. J lost 9 bases, V lost 4 bases, and 15 bases had no gene match.

This chain links TRBV30 with TRBJ1-6, with TRBD1 matching over 9 bases. J lost 7 bases, V lost 3 bases, and 10 bases had no gene match. The germline V gene has CDR1 GTSNPN and CDR2 SVGIG (reference sequence). CDR3 length: 16 amino acids. The CDR3: CAWSQGAGTGNSPLHF. In DNA, the CDR3 is TGTGCCTGGAGCCAAGGGGCCGGGACAGGGAATTCACCCCTCCACTTT.

The CDR3 DNA reads as TGTGCCAGCAGCTTGGAAGTTGTGGGGACAGGGGGCATTAGCGGGGAGCTGTTTTTT. Amino acids: CASSLEVVGTGGISGELFF. This chain connects TRBV5-4 to TRBJ2-2; 12 bases are shared with TRBD1. Germline V CDR1 and CDR2: SGHNT, YYREEE (reference sequence). The junction had 13 bases not matched to a gene; V was cut back by 0 bases and J by 7 bases. The CDR3 totals 19 residues.

The rearrangement joins TRBV4-2 to TRBJ2-3; TRBD2 matches at 11 bases. CDR1 and CDR2 (germline): LGHNA, YNFKEQ. Trimming took 4 bases from V and 1 from J; bases not matched to a gene: 7. The CDR3 spans 17 residues. The CDR3 loop is CASSPLAGGRGTDTQYF. The CDR3 coding sequence is TGTGCCAGCAGCCCCTTAGCGGGGGGGCGCGGCACAGATACGCAGTATTTT.

The chain's CDR3 is CASSPTSGTSTDTQYF. The CDR3 DNA is TGTGCCAGCAGCCCCACTAGCGGTACTAGCACAGATACGCAGTATTTT. V and J are TRBV5-8 and TRBJ2-3, with TRBD2 matching over 8 bases. This CDR3 contains 16 residues. CDR1 SGHTS and CDR2 YDEGEE come from the germline V gene. The V gene end was trimmed by 4 bases and the J gene end by 0 bases; junction bases not matched to a gene: 7.

The chain has TRBV5-8 and TRBJ2-3; possibly TRBD1 for D (6 bases). The CDR3 length is 15 residues. With 5 bases removed from V and 2 bases from J, the gap between germline ends came to 15 bases. Germline loops: CDR1 SGHTS, CDR2 YDEGEE. CDR3 loop: CASRDYRESTDTQYF. In DNA, the CDR3 is TGTGCCAGCAGAGATTACAGGGAGTCCACAGATACGCAGTATTTT.

The chain links TRBV2 to TRBJ2-1, with D possibly matching TRBD2 (7 bases). Germline V gives CDR1 SNHLY, CDR2 FYNNEI. The length of the CDR3 is 14 residues. Trimming removed 3 bases from V and 6 bases from J, with 12 bases in between. As DNA, the CDR3 is TGTGCCAGCAGTGATCACCGGGGGGCCAATGAGCAGTTCTTC. Translation gives CASSDHRGANEQFF.

The count of this clone is one. CDR3: CASSPVAGGRVEQYF. CDR3 bases: TGTGCCAGCAGTCCCGTAGCGGGAGGTCGGGTCGAGCAGTACTTC. The V gene is TRBV28, the J gene TRBJ2-7; 10 bases map to TRBD2. The CDR3 has 15 residues. Germline V gene data show CDR1 as MDHEN and CDR2 as SYDVKM. Trimming cost V 5 bases and J 6 bases; bases outside gene matches: 10.

V gene TRBV2 combines with J gene TRBJ2-3; D is unclear. CDR3 size: 13 residues. CDR1 is SNHLY and CDR2 is FYNNEI in the germline V gene. The V gene lost 6 bases and the J gene lost 2 bases, with 9 bases spanning the gap. CDR3 DNA: TGTGCCAGCAGAGTTCTAACCACAGATACGCAGTATTTT. Encoded protein: CASRVLTTDTQYF. The entire variable domain, with the rest obtained from reference TRBV2 and TRBJ2-3, is as follows: EPEVTQTPSHQVTQMGQEVILRCVPISNHLYFYWYRQILGQKVEFLVSFYNNEISEKSEIFDDQFSVERPDGSNFTLKIRSTKLEDSAMYFCASRVLTTDTQYFGPGTRLTVL.